This T cell receptor beta chain was recovered during a study of shared clonotypes between healthy human individuals. The CDR3 is made up of 13 amino acids. The germline V gene has CDR1 SQVTM and CDR2 ANQGSEA. Generated by immunoSEQ multiplex PCR, the TCRdb table keeps only in-frame clones and is missing some. The sample lists 2 million to 2.5 million clones; roughly 93% were seen once. The source of this sequence is a man younger than 30 in good health. Some clones in this sample may be carry-over from other donors' samples. The source material was naive CD4+ T cells from PBMCs. Described subset: CD45RA+ positively selected. This rearrangement joins TRBV29-1 to TRBJ2-2, with 8 bases identical to TRBD1. CDR3 residues: CGPTGANTGELFF. CDR3 nucleotides: TGCGGCCCGACAGGGGCGAACACCGGGGAGCTGTTTTTT.